The 17 T cell receptor beta chains given below trace back to one sample, sequenced in a study of siplizumab effects on memory and regulatory T cells. TCRdb's table, derived via immunoSEQ multiplex PCR, lists solely in-frame clones and lacks some. This sample has more than 85,000 clones; about nine tenths occur once, and the top ten carry roughly 2.7%. The source material was CD4+ T cells sorted from blood. The receptors were sampled from a human donor in good health. Some clones in this sample may be carry-over from other donors' samples.

The rearrangement joins TRBV18 to TRBJ2-3; D gene ambiguous. V gave up 0 bases and J gave up 5 bases, with 9 bases separating them. This CDR3 has 14 residues. The germline gives CDR1 KGHSH, CDR2 LQKENI. The CDR3 coding sequence is TGTGCCAGCTCACCACCGGCGAATAGAGATACGCAGTATTTT. The encoded protein is CASSPPANRDTQYF.

The chain combines TRBV6-6 with TRBJ2-5, with D possibly called TRBD1 or TRBD2 (5 bases each). The V end lost 7 bases, the J end lost 1 base, and 13 bases lay between the germline ends. Germline lookup yields CDR1 MNHNY and CDR2 SVGAGI (reference sequence). This CDR3 comprises 14 residues. The CDR3 loop is CASKETGPQETQYF. The CDR3 nucleotides read TGTGCCAGCAAGGAAACGGGGCCCCAAGAGACCCAGTACTTC.

The chain joins TRBV19 to TRBJ1-2, with D tentatively TRBD1 (6 bases). The CDR3 length is 14 residues. The germline V and J ends were trimmed by 3 bases and 2 bases, with 10 bases remaining between them. CDR1 and CDR2 from the germline V gene are LNHDA and SQIVND (reference sequence). CDR3 sequence reads: CASSILDRNYGYTF. The DNA for the CDR3 is TGTGCCAGTAGTATCCTGGACAGAAACTATGGCTACACCTTC.

This clone was observed a handful of times. The chain links TRBV5-6 to TRBJ2-1, with D possibly matching TRBD2 (5 bases). Trimming cost V 1 base and J 7 bases, with 12 bases left between them. CDR1 is SGHDT and CDR2 is YYEEEE in the germline V gene. This CDR3 comprises 14 residues. CDR3 DNA: TGTGCCAGCAGCTTGATTGGCAGCGGTAATGAGCAGTTCTTC. This encodes CASSLIGSGNEQFF.

V gene TRBV5-1 combines with J gene TRBJ2-5; a weak D match, TRBD1 (5 bases). V was cut by 4 bases and J by 4 bases, with 17 bases left in between. The germline V gene encodes CDR1 SGHRS and CDR2 YFSETQ. CDR3 length equals 15 residues. This CDR3 reads CASSPRPGLRETQYF. The DNA for the CDR3 is TGCGCCAGCAGCCCCCGGCCAGGGCTGAGAGAGACCCAGTACTTC.

The chain couples TRBV5-4 to TRBJ2-7, with 9 bases aligning to TRBD2. The CDR3 runs to 15 residues. V lost 0 bases, J lost 3 bases, and 4 bases stayed unmatched. Germline lookup yields CDR1 SGHNT and CDR2 YYREEE (reference sequence). As DNA, the CDR3 is TGTGCCAGCAGCTTGGGACTAGCGGAAATCTACGAGCAGTACTTC. It translates to CASSLGLAEIYEQYF.

V is TRBV19 and J is TRBJ2-1; maybe TRBD2 (6 bases). CDR3 length: 16 amino acids. CDR1 and CDR2 (germline): LNHDA, SQIVND (reference sequence). V was pared by 3 bases and J by 2 bases, with 14 bases between. The CDR3 loop reads CASSMIPGRTYNEQFF. CDR3 coding DNA: TGTGCCAGTAGTATGATTCCCGGGAGAACCTACAATGAGCAGTTCTTC.

This chain connects TRBV2 to TRBJ2-5; TRBD2 is a possible D gene (5 bases). Deletions cut 3 bases from V and 5 bases from J, with 10 bases between. The CDR3 runs to 13 residues. Germline CDR1 SNHLY, CDR2 FYNNEI. In DNA form, the CDR3 reads TGTGCCAGCAGTGATAGGAGGAGGGAGACCCAGTACTTC. The encoded protein is CASSDRRRETQYF. Full variable domain (rest looked up from reference TRBV2 and TRBJ2-5): EPEVTQTPSHQVTQMGQEVILRCVPISNHLYFYWYRQILGQKVEFLVSFYNNEISEKSEIFDDQFSVERPDGSNFTLKIRSTKLEDSAMYFCASSDRRRETQYFGPGTRLLVL.

The chain combines TRBV5-1 with TRBJ2-5; 8 nucleotides line up with TRBD1. TRBJ2-7 explains the end of the DNA better; the J call may be wrong. This CDR3 has 15 residues. From germline, CDR1 is SGHRS and CDR2 YFSETQ. Here the CDR3 DNA reads TGCGCCAGCAGCTTGGCTGGGACAGGACAGGGCGAGCAGTACTTC. It yields the protein CASSLAGTGQGEQYF.

CDR3 in amino acids: CASSRQAKRETQYF. CDR3 coding DNA: TGTGCCAGCAGTCGACAGGCAAAGAGGGAGACCCAGTACTTC. The chain is built from TRBV27 and TRBJ2-5, with D possibly being TRBD1 (6 bases). The CDR3 length is 14 residues. The V end was cut by 5 bases, the J end by 5 bases, with 15 bases between. Looked up from germline, CDR1 is MNHEY and CDR2 is SMNVEV (reference sequence).

The chain joins TRBV2 to TRBJ1-5; D is ambiguous. Per the germline V gene, CDR1 is SNHLY and CDR2 is FYNNEI. Between the trimmed V and J ends, which lost 4 bases and 3 bases, there was a span of 4 bases. The CDR3 covers 12 residues. The CDR3 loop reads CASSGDNQPQHF. CDR3 bases: TGTGCCAGCAGTGGTGACAATCAGCCCCAGCATTTT.

The chain recombines TRBV10-3 with TRBJ2-2; D might be TRBD1 or TRBD2, each matching 5 bases. Deletions cut 5 bases from V and 3 bases from J, with 13 bases between. CDR1 and CDR2 from the germline V gene are ENHRY and SYGVKD. The CDR3 has 15 residues. The DNA for the CDR3 is TGTGCCATCAGTCAAGACAGAGGGGACACCGGGGAGCTGTTTTTT. Protein: CAISQDRGDTGELFF.

The genes are TRBV5-4 and TRBJ2-7, with a weak D call TRBD1 (9 bases). This CDR3 is 15 amino acids long. V lost 4 bases, J lost 3 bases, and 17 bases lay in between. Germline V gives CDR1 SGHNT, CDR2 YYREEE (reference sequence). CDR3 DNA: TGTGCCAGCAGCGAGACAGGGGGACTAGACTACGAGCAGTACTTC. This sequence encodes CASSETGGLDYEQYF.

This chain joins TRBV7-9 and TRBJ2-7, with unresolved D. Germline V gene lookup returns CDR1 SEHNR and CDR2 FQNEAQ (reference sequence). The CDR3 spans 13 residues. V lost 1 base and J 2 bases, leaving 6 bases between the germline ends. The CDR3 coding sequence is TGTGCCAGCAGCTTAGATGTGGCCTACGAGCAGTACTTC. Translating it yields CASSLDVAYEQYF. Supplemented by reference TRBV7-9 and TRBJ2-7, the full variable domain reads DTGVSQNPRHKITKRGQNVTFRCDPISEHNRLYWYRQTLGQGPEFLTYFQNEAQLEKSRLLSDRFSAERPKGSFSTLEIQRTEQGDSAMYLCASSLDVAYEQYFGPGTRLTVT.

The chain uses TRBV5-6 and TRBJ1-6; 8 bases match TRBD1. Germline V gene lookup returns CDR1 SGHDT and CDR2 YYEEEE. V lost 4 bases and J lost 5; bases outside the gene matches: 5. The length of the CDR3 is 15 residues. CDR3 residues: CASSLLDRDNSPLHF. CDR3 DNA: TGTGCCAGCAGCCTATTGGACAGGGATAATTCACCCCTCCACTTT.

The chain recombines TRBV19 with TRBJ2-7, with TRBD2 matching 7 bases. Germline loops: CDR1 LNHDA, CDR2 SQIVND (reference sequence). This CDR3 has 15 residues. V shed 3 bases and J 0 bases; nucleotides not matched to a gene: 5. CDR3 amino acids: CASSISSGFSYEQYF. CDR3 nucleotides: TGTGCCAGTAGTATCTCTAGCGGATTCTCCTACGAGCAGTACTTC.

The rearrangement links TRBV7-9 to TRBJ2-7, with 7 bases identical to TRBD1. The CDR3 has 14 residues. Looked up from germline, CDR1 is SEHNR and CDR2 is FQNEAQ (reference sequence). V lost 1 base to trimming and J lost 6 bases; unmatched junction nucleotides: 6. The DNA for the CDR3 is TGTGCCAGCAGCTTAGGACAGGGTTATAGCGAGCAGTACTTC. Protein: CASSLGQGYSEQYF.